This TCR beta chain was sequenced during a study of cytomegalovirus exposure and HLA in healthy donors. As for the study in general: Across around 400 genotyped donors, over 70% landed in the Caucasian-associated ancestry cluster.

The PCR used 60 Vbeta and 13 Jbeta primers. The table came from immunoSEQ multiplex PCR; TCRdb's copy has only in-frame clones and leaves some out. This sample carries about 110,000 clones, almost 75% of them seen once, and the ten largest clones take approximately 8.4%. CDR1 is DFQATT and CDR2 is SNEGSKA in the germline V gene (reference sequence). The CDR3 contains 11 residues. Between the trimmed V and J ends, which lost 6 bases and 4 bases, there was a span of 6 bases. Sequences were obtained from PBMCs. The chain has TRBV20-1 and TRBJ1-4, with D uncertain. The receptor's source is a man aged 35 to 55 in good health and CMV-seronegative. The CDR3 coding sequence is TGCAGTGCCCAGCGTAATGAAAAACTGTTTTTT. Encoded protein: CSAQRNEKLFF.